This T cell receptor beta chain derives from a study of OX40 agonist ivuxolimab in advanced cancers. V lost 0 bases to trimming and J lost 2 bases, with 11 bases between them. Per germline, CDR1 SGDLS and CDR2 YYNGEE. This CDR3 has 16 amino acids. Sequencing used immunoSEQ multiplex PCR; TCRdb keeps in-frame clones, though not all of them. The data hold some 50,000 clones, with approximately 82% observed a single time. This sequence was found in an adult with an advanced solid tumor such as melanoma, head and neck, liver or kidney cancer. V usage is TRBV9 and J usage is TRBJ2-2; either TRBD1 or TRBD2 may fit D (5 bases each). Material: CD4+ or CD8+ T cells sorted from blood, obtained in a trial of the OX40 agonist ivuxolimab. CDR3 in DNA: TGTGCCAGCAGCGTAGATGGGGGTTTTAACACCGGGGAGCTGTTTTTT. Amino acids: CASSVDGGFNTGELFF. The full variable domain, in which reference TRBV9 and TRBJ2-2 provide the parts outside the CDR3, is DSGVTQTPKHLITATGQRVTLRCSPRSGDLSVYWYQQSLDQGLQFLIQYYNGEERAKGNILERFSAQQFPDLHSELNLSSLELGDSALYFCASSVDGGFNTGELFFGEGSRLTVL.